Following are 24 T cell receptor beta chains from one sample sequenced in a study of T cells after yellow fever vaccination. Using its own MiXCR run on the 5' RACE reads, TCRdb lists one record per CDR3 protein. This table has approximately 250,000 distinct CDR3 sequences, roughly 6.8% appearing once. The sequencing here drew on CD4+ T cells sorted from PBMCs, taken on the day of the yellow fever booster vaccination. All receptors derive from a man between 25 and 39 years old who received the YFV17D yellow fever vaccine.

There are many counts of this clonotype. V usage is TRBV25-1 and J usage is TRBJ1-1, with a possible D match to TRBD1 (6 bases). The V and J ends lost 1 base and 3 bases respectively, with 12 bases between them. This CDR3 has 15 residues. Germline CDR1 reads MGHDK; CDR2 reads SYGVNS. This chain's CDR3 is CASSEFRGGDTEAFF. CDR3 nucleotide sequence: TGTGCCAGCAGTGAATTTAGGGGGGGGGACACTGAAGCTTTCTTT.

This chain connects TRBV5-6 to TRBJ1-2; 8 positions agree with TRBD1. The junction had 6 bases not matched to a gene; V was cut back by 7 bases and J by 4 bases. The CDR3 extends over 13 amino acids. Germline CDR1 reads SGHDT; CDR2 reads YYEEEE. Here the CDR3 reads CASLDRGGYGYTF. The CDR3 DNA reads TGTGCCAGCCTCGACAGGGGCGGCTATGGCTACACCTTC.

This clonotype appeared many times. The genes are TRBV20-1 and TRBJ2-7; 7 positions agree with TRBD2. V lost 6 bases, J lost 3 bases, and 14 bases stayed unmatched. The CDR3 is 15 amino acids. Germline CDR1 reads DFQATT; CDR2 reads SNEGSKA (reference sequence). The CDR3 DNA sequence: TGCAGTGCCGACGTTGGGAGGGCCAATCTCTACGAGCAGTACTTC. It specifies CSADVGRANLYEQYF.

In nucleotides, the CDR3 is TGCGCCAGCAGATCAAGGGTCTCTGGGGCCAACGTCCTGACTTTC. Translated: CASRSRVSGANVLTF. This chain joins TRBV10-2 and TRBJ2-6, with no clear D. The CDR3 is 15 amino acids. Germline CDR1 and CDR2: WSHSY and SAAADI. V was pared by 6 bases and J by 0 bases, with 9 bases between.

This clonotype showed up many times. CDR3 sequence (DNA): TGCGCCAGCAGCAGGACTAGCTACGAGCAGTACTTC. Translation gives CASSRTSYEQYF. The chain uses TRBV5-1 and TRBJ2-7; 7 bases match TRBD2. Trimming at V came to 4 bases and at J to 3 bases, leaving 1 base not matched to a gene. Germline loops: CDR1 SGHRS, CDR2 YFSETQ. The CDR3 is 12 residues long. The variable domain in full, with the rest retrieved from reference TRBV5-1 and TRBJ2-7, is KAGVTQTPRYLIKTRGQQVTLSCSPISGHRSVSWYQQTPGQGLQFLFEYFSETQRNKGNFPGRFSGRQFSNSRSEMNVSTLELGDSALYLCASSRTSYEQYFGPGTRLTVT.

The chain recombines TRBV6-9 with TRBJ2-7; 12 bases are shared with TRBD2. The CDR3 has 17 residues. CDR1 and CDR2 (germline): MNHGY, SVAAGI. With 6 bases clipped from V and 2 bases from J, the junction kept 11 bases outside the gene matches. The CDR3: CASSPGTSGPYTYEQYF. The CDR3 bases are TGTGCCAGCAGCCCCGGGACTAGCGGGCCTTATACCTACGAGCAGTACTTC.

The CDR3 DNA is TGCGCCAGCACCCCGGTACGGACTAGCGGGAGCAGCGGGGAGCTGTTTTTT. Encoded protein: CASTPVRTSGSSGELFF. The V and J genes are TRBV5-1 and TRBJ2-2, with TRBD2 identical over 13 bases. Germline-derived CDR1 and CDR2 are SGHRS and YFSETQ. The CDR3 contains 17 residues. The trim removed 6 bases at V and 7 bases at J, leaving 12 bases unmatched.

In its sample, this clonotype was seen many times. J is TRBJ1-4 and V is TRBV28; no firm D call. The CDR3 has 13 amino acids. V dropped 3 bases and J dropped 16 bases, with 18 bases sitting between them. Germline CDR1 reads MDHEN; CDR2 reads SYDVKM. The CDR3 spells CASSFSDRTAPFF. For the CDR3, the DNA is TGTGCCAGCAGTTTCTCGGATCGGACGGCCCCGTTTTTT.

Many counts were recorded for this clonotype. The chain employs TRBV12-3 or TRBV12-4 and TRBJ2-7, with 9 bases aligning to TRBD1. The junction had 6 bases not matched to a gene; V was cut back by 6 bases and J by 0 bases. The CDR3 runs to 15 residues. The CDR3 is CASSKTGGISYEQYF. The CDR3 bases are TGTGCCAGCAGCAAGACAGGGGGGATCTCCTACGAGCAGTACTTC.

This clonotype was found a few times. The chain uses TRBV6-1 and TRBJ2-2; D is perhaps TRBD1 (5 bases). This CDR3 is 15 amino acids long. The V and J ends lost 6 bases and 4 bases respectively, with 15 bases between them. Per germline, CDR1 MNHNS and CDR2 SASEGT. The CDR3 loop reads CASSSPGYATGELFF. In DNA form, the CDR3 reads TGTGCCAGCAGCAGCCCAGGGTACGCCACCGGGGAGCTGTTTTTT.

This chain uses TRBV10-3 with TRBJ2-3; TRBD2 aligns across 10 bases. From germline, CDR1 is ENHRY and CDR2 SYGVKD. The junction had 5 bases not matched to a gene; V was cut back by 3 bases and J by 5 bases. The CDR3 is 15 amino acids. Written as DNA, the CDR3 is TGTGCCATCAGTGAACCAGCGGGAGGGGAAGATACGCAGTATTTT. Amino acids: CAISEPAGGEDTQYF.

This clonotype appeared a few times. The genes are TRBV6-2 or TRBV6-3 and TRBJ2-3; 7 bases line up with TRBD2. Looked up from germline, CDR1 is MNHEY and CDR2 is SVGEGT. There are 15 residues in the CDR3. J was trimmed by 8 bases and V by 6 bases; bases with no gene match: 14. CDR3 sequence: CASRGSGARGGTQYF. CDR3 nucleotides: TGTGCCAGCAGAGGTAGCGGAGCCCGCGGGGGTACGCAGTATTTT.

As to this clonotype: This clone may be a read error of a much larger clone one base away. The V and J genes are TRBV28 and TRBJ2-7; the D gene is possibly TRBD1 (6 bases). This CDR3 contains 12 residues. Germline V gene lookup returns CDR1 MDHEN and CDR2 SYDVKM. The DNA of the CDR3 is TGTGCCCGCAGTTCACAGGGAAGGTTTCCGTACTTC. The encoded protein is CARSSQGRFPYF.

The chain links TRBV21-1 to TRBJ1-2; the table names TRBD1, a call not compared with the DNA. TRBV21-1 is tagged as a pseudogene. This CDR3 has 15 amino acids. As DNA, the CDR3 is TGTGCCAGCAGCGAAGGAGACAGGGACCTCTATGGCTACACCTTC. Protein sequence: CASSEGDRDLYGYTF.

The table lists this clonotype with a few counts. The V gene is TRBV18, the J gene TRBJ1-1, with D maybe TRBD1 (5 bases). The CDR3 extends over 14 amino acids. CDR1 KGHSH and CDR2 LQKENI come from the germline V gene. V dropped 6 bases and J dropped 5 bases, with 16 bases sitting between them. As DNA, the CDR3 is TGTGCCAGCTCCCGCCAGGAGGGGTTGACTGAAGCTTTCTTT. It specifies CASSRQEGLTEAFF. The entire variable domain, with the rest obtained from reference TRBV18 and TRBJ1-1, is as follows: NAGVMQNPRHLVRRRGQEARLRCSPMKGHSHVYWYRQLPEEGLKFMVYLQKENIIDESGMPKERFSAEFPKEGPSILRIQQVVRGDSAAYFCASSRQEGLTEAFFGQGTRLTVV.

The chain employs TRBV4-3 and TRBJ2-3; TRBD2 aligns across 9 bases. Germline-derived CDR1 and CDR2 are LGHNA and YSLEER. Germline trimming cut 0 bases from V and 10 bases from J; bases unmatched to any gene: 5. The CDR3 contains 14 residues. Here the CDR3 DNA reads TGCGCCAGCAGCCAAGATATTCTAGCGGGGTCGCAGTATTTT. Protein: CASSQDILAGSQYF.

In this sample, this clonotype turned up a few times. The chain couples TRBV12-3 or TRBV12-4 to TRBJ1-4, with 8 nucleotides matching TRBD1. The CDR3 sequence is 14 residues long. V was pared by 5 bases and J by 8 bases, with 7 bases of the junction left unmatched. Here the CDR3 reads CASSPDRVKEKLFF. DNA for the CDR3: TGTGCCAGCAGTCCGGACAGGGTCAAAGAAAAACTGTTTTTT.

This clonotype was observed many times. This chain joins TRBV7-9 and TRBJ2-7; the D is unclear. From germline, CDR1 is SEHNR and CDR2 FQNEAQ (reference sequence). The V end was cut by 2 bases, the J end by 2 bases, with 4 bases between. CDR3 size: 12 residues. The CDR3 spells CASSLSTYEQYF. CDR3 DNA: TGTGCCAGCAGCTTAAGCACCTACGAGCAGTACTTC.

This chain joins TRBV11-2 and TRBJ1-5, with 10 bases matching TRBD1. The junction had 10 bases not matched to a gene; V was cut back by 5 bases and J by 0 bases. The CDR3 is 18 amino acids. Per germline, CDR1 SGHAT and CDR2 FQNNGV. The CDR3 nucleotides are TGTGCCAGCAGCCGGAGCGGGACAGGGGCTCGTAGCAATCAGCCCCAGCATTTT. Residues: CASSRSGTGARSNQPQHF.

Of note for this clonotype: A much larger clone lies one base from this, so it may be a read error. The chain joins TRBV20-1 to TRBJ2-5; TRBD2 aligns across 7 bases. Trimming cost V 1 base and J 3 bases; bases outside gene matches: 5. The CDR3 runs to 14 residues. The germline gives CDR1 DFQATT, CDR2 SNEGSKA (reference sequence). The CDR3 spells CSARGPLAEETQYF. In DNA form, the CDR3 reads TGCAGTGCTAGAGGCCCGCTAGCGGAAGAGACCCAGTACTTC.

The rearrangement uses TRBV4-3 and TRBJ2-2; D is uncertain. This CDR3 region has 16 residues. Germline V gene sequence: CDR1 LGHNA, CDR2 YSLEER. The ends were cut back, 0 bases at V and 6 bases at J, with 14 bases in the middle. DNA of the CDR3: TGCGCCAGCAGCCAAGAGCCCCCGTCACCCCCCGGGGAGCTGTTTTTT. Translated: CASSQEPPSPPGELFF.

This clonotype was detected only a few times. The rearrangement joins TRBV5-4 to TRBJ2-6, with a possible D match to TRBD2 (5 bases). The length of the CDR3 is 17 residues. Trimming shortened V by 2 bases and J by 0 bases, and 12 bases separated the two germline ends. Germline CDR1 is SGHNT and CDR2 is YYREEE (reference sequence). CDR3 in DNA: TGTGCCAGCAGCTTAGGAGAGCGGAGCTCTGGGGCCAACGTCCTGACTTTC. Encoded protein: CASSLGERSSGANVLTF.

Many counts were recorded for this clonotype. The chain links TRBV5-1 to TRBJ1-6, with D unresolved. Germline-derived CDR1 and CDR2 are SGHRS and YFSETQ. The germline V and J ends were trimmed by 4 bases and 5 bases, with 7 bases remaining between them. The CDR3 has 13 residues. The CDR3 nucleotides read TGCGCCAGCAGCGACCGGGATAATTCACCCCTCCACTTT. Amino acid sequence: CASSDRDNSPLHF.

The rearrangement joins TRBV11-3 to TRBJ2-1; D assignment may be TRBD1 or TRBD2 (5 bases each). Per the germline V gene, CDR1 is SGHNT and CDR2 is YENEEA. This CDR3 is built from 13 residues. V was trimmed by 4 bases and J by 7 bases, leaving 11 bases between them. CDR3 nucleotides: TGTGCCAGCAGCTCCTTCGGGGCAAATGAGCAGTTCTTC. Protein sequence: CASSSFGANEQFF.